Listed below are T cell receptor beta chains from one sample, sequenced in a study of OX40 agonist ivuxolimab in advanced cancers. Data came from immunoSEQ multiplex PCR; TCRdb stores just in-frame clones and leaves some out. The sample includes about 20,000 clones, around 78% of them seen just once. Sequencing was performed on CD4+ or CD8+ T cells sorted from blood, taken in a trial of the OX40 agonist ivuxolimab. The source is an adult with an advanced solid tumor such as melanoma, head and neck, liver or kidney cancer. Both conserved end residues are part of each CDR3. D genes are given only for firm matches. Clone size is shown for a subset of rows, as once, few, many or a class of expanded clone.

D	V	size	J	CDR3	DNA
-	TRBV30	-	TRBJ2-1	CAWSHLGLSSYNEQFF	TGTGCCTGGAGCCACCTGGGACTCAGCTCCTACAATGAGCAGTTCTTC
TRBD1	TRBV5-4	-	TRBJ1-2	CASSSLEVLGQGGFGYTF	TGTGCCAGCAGCTCACTAGAGGTCTTAGGACAGGGTGGATTTGGCTACACCTTC
TRBD1	TRBV27	few	TRBJ2-3	CASSLHTPGTGGGDTQYF	TGTGCCAGCAGTCTCCATACCCCCGGGACAGGGGGCGGGGATACGCAGTATTTT
TRBD2	TRBV6-6	-	TRBJ2-3	CASSSSSGGMTDTQYF	TGTGCCAGCAGTTCCTCTAGCGGGGGGATGACAGATACGCAGTATTTT
TRBD2	TRBV5-6	-	TRBJ2-1	CASSLGTSGATNEQFF	TGTGCCAGCAGCTTGGGGACTAGCGGGGCAACCAATGAGCAGTTCTTC
TRBD2	TRBV6-5	-	TRBJ2-7	CASSPTSVEQYF	TGTGCCAGCAGCCCCACTAGCGTAGAGCAGTACTTC
-	TRBV5-4	once	TRBJ2-5	CASSLPGGDLETQYF	TGTGCCAGCAGCTTGCCAGGAGGGGATCTAGAGACCCAGTACTTC
-	TRBV29-1	few	TRBJ2-2	CSVRGSTGELFF	TGCAGCGTTCGGGGGTCGACCGGGGAGCTGTTTTTT
-	TRBV28	once	TRBJ2-7	CASSLSSSGWDWVSYEQYF	TGTGCCAGCAGTTTATCAAGCTCAGGGTGGGACTGGGTCTCCTACGAGCAGTACTTC
TRBD2	TRBV9	once	TRBJ2-2	CASSPGLAGYTGELFF	TGTGCCAGCTCCCCGGGGTTAGCGGGCTACACCGGGGAGCTGTTTTTT
-	TRBV9	few	TRBJ2-3	CASSVGSTDTQYF	TGTGCCAGCAGCGTAGGCAGCACAGATACGCAGTATTTT
-	TRBV6-1	-	TRBJ1-1	CARARAFF	TGTGCCAGAGCTCGGGCTTTCTTT
TRBD2	TRBV13	-	TRBJ2-7	CASSLGVGGFEQYF	TGTGCCAGCAGCTTAGGAGTGGGGGGGTTCGAGCAGTACTTC
-	TRBV19	-	TRBJ1-1	CASSIGRNTEAFF	TGTGCCAGTAGTATAGGCCGGAACACTGAAGCTTTCTTT
-	TRBV27	-	TRBJ2-3	CASSSTKPSTDTQYF	TGTGCCAGCAGTTCCACCAAGCCTAGCACAGATACGCAGTATTTT
-	TRBV30	few	TRBJ1-1	CAWSVGEDTEAFF	TGTGCCTGGAGTGTGGGGGAGGACACTGAAGCTTTCTTT
TRBD1	TRBV6-5	-	TRBJ1-1	CASSGTVYLNTEAFF	TGTGCCAGCAGTGGGACAGTCTATTTGAACACTGAAGCTTTCTTT
-	TRBV19	-	TRBJ1-2	CASSIDWGDYGYTF	TGTGCCAGTAGTATAGATTGGGGCGACTATGGCTACACCTTC
TRBD2	TRBV15	-	TRBJ2-3	CATSRLAGGGTDTQYF	TGTGCCACCAGCAGACTAGCGGGAGGTGGCACAGATACGCAGTATTTT
-	TRBV9	-	TRBJ2-3	CASSNLGGTDTQYF	TGTGCCAGCAGCAACCTTGGGGGCACAGATACGCAGTATTTT
TRBD1	TRBV27	-	TRBJ2-1	CASSPTTGESYNEQFF	TGTGCCAGCAGTCCAACGACAGGGGAATCCTACAATGAGCAGTTCTTC
-	TRBV11-2	-	TRBJ2-1	CASSLGDNEQFF	TGTGCCAGCAGCTTAGGGGATAATGAGCAGTTCTTC
TRBD2	TRBV28	-	TRBJ2-1	CASSLRGAGAHNEQFF	TGTGCCAGCAGCCTCCGGGGCGCGGGAGCCCACAATGAGCAGTTCTTC
-	TRBV6-1	few	TRBJ1-2	CASKEWLDYGYTF	TGTGCCAGCAAAGAATGGCTGGACTATGGCTACACCTTC
-	TRBV28	-	TRBJ2-7	CASSLFRSSYEQYF	TGTGCCAGCAGCCTCTTTCGGAGCTCCTACGAGCAGTACTTC
TRBD2	TRBV7-8	-	TRBJ2-1	CASRGEGQAYDEQFF	TGTGCCAGCAGGGGGGAGGGGCAGGCCTATGATGAGCAGTTCTTC
-	TRBV11-2	once	TRBJ2-7	CASSFPGSYEQYF	TGTGCCAGCAGCTTTCCAGGGTCCTACGAGCAGTACTTC
TRBD2	TRBV27	few	TRBJ2-3	CASSLVRGGTDTQYF	TGTGCCAGCAGTTTAGTGCGGGGGGGCACAGATACGCAGTATTTT
TRBD1	TRBV10-3	-	TRBJ2-7	CAISESGGENEQYF	TGTGCCATCAGTGAATCAGGGGGAGAAAACGAGCAGTACTTC
-	TRBV7-9	-	TRBJ2-3	CASSSLERGSTDTQYF	TGTGCCAGCAGCTCCCTTGAGAGGGGAAGCACAGATACGCAGTATTTT
TRBD2	TRBV29-1	-	TRBJ2-7	CSVELISGGSYEQYF	TGCAGCGTTGAATTGATTTCGGGGGGTTCCTACGAGCAGTACTTC
-	TRBV13	-	TRBJ2-7	CASSLQAVSYEQYF	TGTGCCAGCAGCTTACAGGCGGTCTCCTACGAGCAGTACTTC
TRBD1	TRBV27	-	TRBJ1-1	CASSLGVGTGYTEAFF	TGTGCCAGCAGTTTAGGGGTGGGGACAGGGTACACTGAAGCTTTCTTT
-	TRBV11-3	few	TRBJ2-2	CASSGQKGTGSGELFF	TGTGCCAGCAGCGGACAAAAGGGCACGGGGTCCGGGGAGCTGTTTTTT
-	TRBV27	-	TRBJ2-2	CASSFYRSTGELFF	TGTGCCAGCAGTTTTTATCGGAGCACCGGGGAGCTGTTTTTT
-	TRBV10-3	-	TRBJ2-7	CAISEGAAYEQYF	TGTGCCATCAGTGAGGGCGCGGCCTACGAGCAGTACTTC
-	TRBV5-4	-	TRBJ2-3	CASSLAVAQRLTDTQYF	TGTGCCAGCAGCTTGGCTGTAGCTCAGCGGCTCACAGATACGCAGTATTTT
TRBD1	TRBV7-9	-	TRBJ1-2	CASSLGEGGSHGYTF	TGTGCCAGCAGCTTAGGAGAAGGGGGCTCTCACGGCTACACCTTC
-	TRBV27	-	TRBJ2-7	CASSASGYEQYF	TGTGCCAGCAGTGCCTCCGGCTACGAGCAGTACTTC
-	TRBV28	-	TRBJ2-7	CASRSEVGPYEQYF	TGTGCCAGCAGGTCCGAAGTCGGTCCATACGAGCAGTACTTC
TRBD2	TRBV4-1	-	TRBJ2-1	CASSQSQAGGPYNEQFF	TGCGCCAGCAGCCAATCGCAAGCGGGAGGACCGTACAATGAGCAGTTCTTC
TRBD1	TRBV18	-	TRBJ2-1	CASTGTGDFNEQFF	TGTGCCAGCACCGGGACAGGGGATTTCAATGAGCAGTTCTTC
-	TRBV5-4	-	TRBJ2-5	CASSPGGYQETQYF	TGTGCCAGCAGCCCGGGCGGGTACCAAGAGACCCAGTACTTC
-	TRBV5-6	-	TRBJ2-3	CASSSQGFGTDTQYF	TGTGCCAGCAGCTCCCAGGGTTTCGGGACAGATACGCAGTATTTT
TRBD1	TRBV6-5	-	TRBJ1-2	CASSYRAGGIYGYTF	TGTGCCAGCAGTTACAGGGCAGGGGGGATCTATGGCTACACCTTC
TRBD2	TRBV6-5	-	TRBJ2-1	CASTPSGMNYNEQFF	TGTGCCAGCACCCCTAGCGGAATGAACTACAATGAGCAGTTCTTC
-	TRBV19	-	TRBJ2-3	CASSFALRSTDTQYF	TGTGCCAGTAGTTTTGCCCTAAGGAGCACAGATACGCAGTATTTT
TRBD1	TRBV6-6	few	TRBJ2-7	CASGTGSYEQYF	TGTGCCAGCGGGACAGGGTCCTACGAGCAGTACTTC
TRBD2	TRBV6-5	-	TRBJ2-3	CASSYSTTSGGTEYF	TGTGCCAGCAGTTACTCGACCACTAGCGGGGGGACGGAGTATTTT
TRBD1	TRBV6-1	-	TRBJ1-5	CASSEAFRGQWNQPQHF	TGTGCCAGCAGTGAAGCGTTTCGGGGACAGTGGAATCAGCCCCAGCATTTT
TRBD1	TRBV7-9	few	TRBJ1-5	CASSQTGAGDQPQHF	TGTGCCAGCAGCCAGACAGGGGCGGGCGATCAGCCCCAGCATTTT
-	TRBV25-1	-	TRBJ1-1	CASSLEALNTEAFF	TGTGCCAGCAGTTTAGAAGCCCTGAACACTGAAGCTTTCTTT